The clone carrying this T cell receptor beta chain was seen more than once but under ten times. The antigen is unknown. Germline V CDR1 and CDR2: SGHRS, YFSETQ. Trimming stripped 0 bases from V and 1 base from J, with 8 bases between. This CDR3 region has 15 residues. The record originates from a study of shared clonotypes between healthy human individuals. Study summary: The study used three CD4 naive, three CD4 memory, two CD8 naive and one CD8 memory plate per donor.

Study findings and constraints: Deeper or shallower sequencing was expected to change how clonotypes are shared among donors.

Authors' methods: ImmunoSEQ sequences covered only the junction and lacked quality scores; filtering therefore differed. TCRdb keeps only in-frame clones here, not all; method: immunoSEQ multiplex PCR. V, J and clone size reflect that table, while D and trimming were determined from the DNA. The sample lists 1 million to 1.2 million clones, 70% to 85% occurring once. Sequencing used memory CD4+ T cells from PBMCs. The sample's subset: CD45RA-negative fraction. The chain carries TRBV5-1 and TRBJ2-1; D unclear. This TCR derives from a man aged 18 to 30 in good health. Some clones in this sample may be carry-over from other donors' samples. CDR3 DNA sequence: TGCGCCAGCAGCTTGGAAGGGAATTCCTACAATGAGCAGTTCTTC. Amino acids: CASSLEGNSYNEQFF.